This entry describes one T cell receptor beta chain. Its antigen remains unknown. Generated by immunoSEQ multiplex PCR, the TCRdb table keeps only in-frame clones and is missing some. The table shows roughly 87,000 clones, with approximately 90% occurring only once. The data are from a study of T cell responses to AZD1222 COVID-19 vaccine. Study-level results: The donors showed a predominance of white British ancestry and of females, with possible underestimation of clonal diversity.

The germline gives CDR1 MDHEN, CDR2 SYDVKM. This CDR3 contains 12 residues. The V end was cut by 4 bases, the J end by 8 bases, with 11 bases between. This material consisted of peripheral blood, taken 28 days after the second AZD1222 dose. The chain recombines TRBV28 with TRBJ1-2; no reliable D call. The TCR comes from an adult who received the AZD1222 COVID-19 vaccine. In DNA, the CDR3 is TGTGCCAGCAGTTCCCTCCCGGAAGGCTACACCTTC. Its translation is CASSSLPEGYTF.